The 32 T cell receptor beta chains below were found in one sample sequenced in a study of shared clonotypes between healthy human individuals. Repertoires were generated with immunoSEQ multiplex PCR, while TCRdb's copy carries only in-frame clones and drops some. The sample contains more than 2,000,000 clones, more than 85% of which appear only once. Sequencing was done on a sample of naive CD4+ T cells from PBMCs. The subset denotes: CD45RA+ positively selected. The receptors come from a man between 18 and 29 years old in good health. Some clones in this sample may be carry-over from other donors' samples.

This chain joins TRBV9 and TRBJ2-2, with 8 positions matching TRBD1. Trimming at V came to 7 bases and at J to 0 bases, leaving 5 bases not matched to a gene. CDR1 and CDR2 from the germline V gene are SGDLS and YYNGEE. The CDR3 sequence is 15 residues long. The CDR3 DNA follows: TGTGCCAGCGCCCCACAGGGGGCGAACACCGGGGAGCTGTTTTTT. Its protein is CASAPQGANTGELFF. Full variable domain (missing parts from reference TRBV9 and TRBJ2-2): DSGVTQTPKHLITATGQRVTLRCSPRSGDLSVYWYQQSLDQGLQFLIQYYNGEERAKGNILERFSAQQFPDLHSELNLSSLELGDSALYFCASAPQGANTGELFFGEGSRLTVL.

In this sample, this clone turned up once. This sequence joins TRBV28 and TRBJ2-1; 13 bases are a match to TRBD2. Germline V lookup: CDR1 MDHEN, CDR2 SYDVKM. J gave up 1 base and V 6 bases, and 6 bases lay outside the gene matches. The CDR3 is 17 amino acids. In DNA form, the CDR3 reads TGTGCCAGCAGGGGGACTAGCGGGATTCGGTCCTACAATGAGCAGTTCTTC. Translated, it gives CASRGTSGIRSYNEQFF.

The chain couples TRBV23-1 to TRBJ1-3; 9 positions agree with TRBD1. TRBV23-1 is marked as an open reading frame, function uncertain. This CDR3 has 14 amino acids. Trimming took 2 bases from V and 5 from J; bases not matched to a gene: 1. The CDR3 nucleotides are TGCGCCAGCAGTCAAGGGACAGGGCGAAACACCATATATTTT. This encodes CASSQGTGRNTIYF.

This chain joins TRBV11-2 and TRBJ1-1; D gene unclear. This CDR3 has 13 residues. The V end lost 7 bases, the J end lost 4 bases, and 13 bases lay between the germline ends. Germline assignment: CDR1 SGHAT and CDR2 FQNNGV. The CDR3 DNA is TGTGCCAGCACCTTTAGGTCGGCCACTGAAGCTTTCTTT. Translation: CASTFRSATEAFF.

This sequence joins TRBV5-6 and TRBJ2-7, with TRBD1 as a possible D gene (6 bases). Trimming left V 4 bases short and J 5 bases short, with 16 bases between. Germline values: CDR1 SGHDT, CDR2 YYEEEE. CDR3 length: 14 residues. CDR3 region: CASSKYRVSHEQYF. The DNA of the CDR3 is TGTGCCAGCAGCAAGTACAGGGTCAGCCACGAGCAGTACTTC.

This clone showed up just a few times. The chain combines TRBV5-1 with TRBJ1-1, with no clear D. This CDR3 contains 15 residues. Trimming removed 0 bases from V and 3 bases from J, with 12 bases in between. From germline, CDR1 is SGHRS and CDR2 YFSETQ. CDR3 sequence (DNA): TGCGCCAGCAGCTTGGAACCCCATGGGGACACTGAAGCTTTCTTT. Translating it yields CASSLEPHGDTEAFF. Full variable domain (outside the CDR3, taken from reference TRBV5-1 and TRBJ1-1): KAGVTQTPRYLIKTRGQQVTLSCSPISGHRSVSWYQQTPGQGLQFLFEYFSETQRNKGNFPGRFSGRQFSNSRSEMNVSTLELGDSALYLCASSLEPHGDTEAFFGQGTRLTVV.

The chain combines TRBV20-1 with TRBJ2-5, with TRBD1 identical over 10 bases. The J call may be mistaken, given a closer DNA end match to TRBJ2-7. The germline V gene encodes CDR1 DFQATT and CDR2 SNEGSKA (reference sequence). This CDR3 region has 11 residues. Written as DNA, the CDR3 is TGCAGTGTAGACAGGGGGCCCGAGCAGTACTTC. This codes for CSVDRGPEQYF.

The chain has TRBV28 and TRBJ2-7; 8 nucleotides match TRBD2. CDR1 MDHEN and CDR2 SYDVKM come from the germline V gene. The V gene end was trimmed by 3 bases and the J gene end by 3 bases; junction bases not matched to a gene: 4. There are 14 residues in the CDR3. For the CDR3, the DNA is TGTGCCAGCAGTTTCCGGGGGGGATACTACGAGCAGTACTTC. Protein product: CASSFRGGYYEQYF.

The chain recombines TRBV6-1 with TRBJ2-3; 8 bases align to TRBD1. With 7 bases clipped from V and 2 bases from J, the junction kept 8 bases outside the gene matches. CDR1 MNHNS and CDR2 SASEGT come from the germline V gene. This CDR3 comprises 15 residues. The DNA for the CDR3 is TGTGCCAGCAACAGACAGGGGACCTTCACAGATACGCAGTATTTT. Residues: CASNRQGTFTDTQYF.

The chain's CDR3 is CASREGLGTGELFF. The CDR3 DNA reads as TGTGCCAGCAGGGAGGGGTTAGGAACCGGGGAGCTGTTTTTT. The chain recombines TRBV6-1 with TRBJ2-2, with D perhaps matching TRBD2 (6 bases). There are 14 residues in the CDR3. V lost 6 bases and J 5 bases, leaving 13 bases between the germline ends. The germline CDR1 and CDR2 sequences are MNHNS and SASEGT.

This chain connects TRBV4-1 to TRBJ2-3; TRBD2 matches at 7 bases. CDR1 and CDR2 from the germline V gene are MGHRA and YSYEKL. After removal of 0 bases from V and 0 bases from J, the junction contained 6 bases not matched to a gene. The length of the CDR3 is 17 residues. The CDR3 region is CASSQDIGSGSTDTQYF. CDR3 DNA: TGCGCCAGCAGCCAAGATATCGGTAGCGGGAGCACAGATACGCAGTATTTT.

The J gene is TRBJ2-7, the V gene TRBV5-1; 12 bases fit TRBD2. CDR1 SGHRS and CDR2 YFSETQ come from the germline V gene. J was trimmed by 4 bases and V by 4 bases; bases with no gene match: 6. The CDR3 length is 15 residues. This CDR3 reads CASSGGLAGFYEQYF. DNA for the CDR3: TGCGCCAGCAGCGGGGGACTAGCGGGTTTTTACGAGCAGTACTTC.

The chain recombines TRBV6-5 with TRBJ2-1; D is unresolved. The V gene's germline CDR1 is MNHEY and CDR2 SVGAGI. The V end lost 8 bases, the J end lost 3 bases, and 8 bases lay between the germline ends. The CDR3 spans 12 residues. Here the CDR3 reads CASGWNYNEQFF. The CDR3 region has the DNA TGTGCCAGCGGCTGGAACTACAATGAGCAGTTCTTC.

V usage is TRBV30 and J usage is TRBJ1-4; D remains ambiguous. This CDR3 comprises 14 residues. Trimming took 3 bases from V and 0 from J, leaving 8 bases between them. Germline-derived CDR1 and CDR2 are GTSNPN and SVGIG (reference sequence). The CDR3 bases are TGTGCCTGGAGGTTGCCTGCAACTAATGAAAAACTGTTTTTT. This codes for CAWRLPATNEKLFF.

This chain joins TRBV7-3 and TRBJ2-2; the match to TRBD2 covers 7 bases. The germline CDR1 and CDR2 sequences are SGHTA and FQGTGA. The V gene end was trimmed by 5 bases and the J gene end by 6 bases; junction bases not matched to a gene: 3. The CDR3 spans 13 residues. CDR3 in amino acids: CASSPREAGELFF. CDR3 DNA sequence: TGTGCCAGCAGCCCTCGGGAGGCCGGGGAGCTGTTTTTT.

About this clone: The sample holds other DNA sequences that translate to the same CDR3. The V call is TRBV11-2, the J call TRBJ2-7; 12 bases agree with TRBD2. Looked up from germline, CDR1 is SGHAT and CDR2 is FQNNGV. V shed 3 bases and J 3 bases; nucleotides not matched to a gene: 0. The CDR3 consists of 14 residues. CDR3 in DNA: TGTGCCAGCAGCTTGACTAGCGGGAGCTACGAGCAGTACTTC. Protein: CASSLTSGSYEQYF.

The V gene is TRBV6-1, the J gene TRBJ1-5; D unclear. The V end lost 8 bases, the J end lost 0 bases, and 11 bases lay between the germline ends. Germline assignment: CDR1 MNHNS and CDR2 SASEGT. CDR3 length equals 14 residues. The DNA for the CDR3 is TGTGCCAGCCATGATACCTATAGCAATCAGCCCCAGCATTTT. Its protein is CASHDTYSNQPQHF.

The V call is TRBV7-9, the J call TRBJ1-3, with TRBD1 identical over 8 bases. The V and J ends lost 5 bases and 2 bases, in that order; junction bases with no gene match: 8. The germline CDR1 and CDR2 sequences are SEHNR and FQNEAQ (reference sequence). The CDR3 has 16 residues. CDR3 DNA sequence: TGTGCCAGCAGCCCGCGGACAGGGAGGCCTGGAAACACCATATATTTT. Its translation: CASSPRTGRPGNTIYF.

V usage is TRBV5-1 and J usage is TRBJ2-1, with TRBD2 identical over 10 bases. Per the germline V gene, CDR1 is SGHRS and CDR2 is YFSETQ. The CDR3 has 12 amino acids. The ends lost 7 bases at V and 14 bases at J; junction bases unmatched: 9. CDR3 bases: TGCGCCAGCGCCGTCCTAGCGGGAGTTGAGTTCTTC. It encodes CASAVLAGVEFF.

V gene TRBV25-1 combines with J gene TRBJ2-7; 9 nucleotides match TRBD2. J lost 6 bases, V lost 4 bases, and 7 bases had no gene match. The CDR3 is 14 residues long. Germline lookup yields CDR1 MGHDK and CDR2 SYGVNS. In DNA, the CDR3 is TGTGCCAGCAGTGGAGCGGGAGGTAGGAGCGAGCAGTACTTC. It translates to CASSGAGGRSEQYF.

This clone has a single count. The chain recombines TRBV27 with TRBJ1-3; D might be TRBD1 (6 bases). This CDR3 region has 13 residues. CDR1 is MNHEY, CDR2 SMNVEV, per germline (reference sequence). Trimming took 5 bases from V and 4 from J, leaving 9 bases between them. The CDR3 spells CASSPQGGNTIYF. CDR3 coding DNA: TGTGCCAGCAGTCCCCAGGGGGGAAACACCATATATTTT.

In its sample, this clone was seen once. This sequence joins TRBV7-2 and TRBJ2-7; D gene unclear. This CDR3 comprises 15 residues. Trimming took off 5 bases at V and 6 bases at J, with 20 bases between the two ends. Germline-derived CDR1 and CDR2 are SGHTA and FQGNSA. The CDR3 protein is CASSPRRPRQGEQYF. In DNA, the CDR3 is TGTGCCAGCAGCCCCCGGCGACCCAGGCAAGGCGAGCAGTACTTC.

The chain couples TRBV28 to TRBJ1-1; TRBD1 matches 7 bases. J gave up 4 bases and V 2 bases, and 4 bases lay outside the gene matches. This CDR3 contains 14 residues. The germline V gene has CDR1 MDHEN and CDR2 SYDVKM. CDR3 bases: TGTGCCAGCAGTTTAGCAGGGGGAAGCACTGAAGCTTTCTTT. It is translated as CASSLAGGSTEAFF.

The chain employs TRBV10-3 and TRBJ1-1; 12 bases match TRBD1. This CDR3 region has 15 residues. V gave up 10 bases and J gave up 1 base; unmatched junction bases: 7. Germline V gene lookup returns CDR1 ENHRY and CDR2 SYGVKD. CDR3: CATRDRGRGNTEAFF. CDR3 DNA: TGTGCCACCCGGGACAGGGGGCGCGGGAACACTGAAGCTTTCTTT.

The chain recombines TRBV11-2 with TRBJ2-3; 9 bases map to TRBD2. Trimming removed 3 bases from V and 0 bases from J; junction bases left unmatched: 13. CDR1 SGHAT and CDR2 FQNNGV come from the germline V gene. CDR3 length: 19 amino acids. The CDR3 sequence: CASSFRPNPSGVSTDTQYF. CDR3 DNA sequence: TGTGCCAGCAGCTTCCGTCCCAATCCTAGCGGGGTTAGCACAGATACGCAGTATTTT.

This chain joins TRBV5-1 and TRBJ2-2, with 7 positions matching TRBD1. Germline values: CDR1 SGHRS, CDR2 YFSETQ. V lost 4 bases, J lost 5 bases, and 5 bases stayed unmatched. The CDR3 sequence is 14 residues long. The CDR3 spells CASSIGTATGELFF. Written as DNA, the CDR3 is TGCGCCAGCAGCATCGGGACAGCGACCGGGGAGCTGTTTTTT. Filled out from reference TRBV5-1 and TRBJ2-2, the complete variable domain reads KAGVTQTPRYLIKTRGQQVTLSCSPISGHRSVSWYQQTPGQGLQFLFEYFSETQRNKGNFPGRFSGRQFSNSRSEMNVSTLELGDSALYLCASSIGTATGELFFGEGSRLTVL.

V gene TRBV25-1 combines with J gene TRBJ2-1, with no clear D. The CDR3 runs 12 residues. Trimming stripped 3 bases from V and 12 bases from J, with 12 bases between. Germline V lookup: CDR1 MGHDK, CDR2 SYGVNS. The CDR3 sequence is CASSETKGSQFF. The CDR3 nucleotides are TGTGCCAGCAGTGAGACCAAAGGCTCGCAGTTCTTC.

With regard to this clone: This CDR3 is also generated by other DNA sequences in the sample. V is TRBV5-1 and J is TRBJ2-5, with 8 positions matching TRBD2. Germline-derived CDR1 and CDR2 are SGHRS and YFSETQ. This CDR3 comprises 13 residues. J gave up 3 bases and V 2 bases, and 0 bases lay outside the gene matches. For the CDR3, the DNA is TGCGCCAGCAGCTTACTAGCGGAAGAGACCCAGTACTTC. Amino acids: CASSLLAEETQYF.

This clone was picked up a small number of times. The rearrangement uses TRBV7-2 and TRBJ1-1; no clear D. Deletions cut 1 base from V and 8 bases from J, with 8 bases between. Germline V lookup: CDR1 SGHTA, CDR2 FQGNSA. The CDR3 covers 12 residues. This chain's CDR3 is CASSLVVGEAFF. The CDR3 region has the DNA TGTGCCAGCAGCTTAGTGGTTGGAGAAGCTTTCTTT.

The chain has TRBV14 and TRBJ2-3; D perhaps matches TRBD2 (6 bases). V lost 0 bases, J lost 1 base, and 14 bases lay in between. Germline V gene lookup returns CDR1 SGHDN and CDR2 FVKESK. This CDR3 has 17 residues. CDR3 residues: CASSQDRIAERTDTQYF. CDR3 sequence (DNA): TGTGCCAGCAGCCAAGATCGAATAGCGGAGCGCACAGATACGCAGTATTTT.

The V call is TRBV5-1, the J call TRBJ2-7; D is possibly TRBD1 or TRBD2 (6 bases each). In germline, CDR1 is SGHRS, CDR2 YFSETQ. Trimming pared 2 bases from V and 2 bases from J, leaving 17 bases between. The CDR3 totals 16 residues. CDR3 protein: CASSFGGSGTAYEQYF. The CDR3 DNA sequence: TGCGCCAGCAGCTTTGGGGGCTCAGGGACTGCCTACGAGCAGTACTTC. Supplemented by reference TRBV5-1 and TRBJ2-7, the full variable domain reads KAGVTQTPRYLIKTRGQQVTLSCSPISGHRSVSWYQQTPGQGLQFLFEYFSETQRNKGNFPGRFSGRQFSNSRSEMNVSTLELGDSALYLCASSFGGSGTAYEQYFGPGTRLTVT.

The V gene is TRBV9, the J gene TRBJ2-1; 11 nucleotides agree with TRBD2. V lost 0 bases, J lost 7 bases, and 9 bases stayed unmatched. This CDR3 is 17 amino acids long. Germline V CDR1 and CDR2: SGDLS, YYNGEE. Here the CDR3 DNA reads TGTGCCAGCAGCGTAGGAGGGGGACTAGCGGTAGTGAATGAGCAGTTCTTC. Residues: CASSVGGGLAVVNEQFF.